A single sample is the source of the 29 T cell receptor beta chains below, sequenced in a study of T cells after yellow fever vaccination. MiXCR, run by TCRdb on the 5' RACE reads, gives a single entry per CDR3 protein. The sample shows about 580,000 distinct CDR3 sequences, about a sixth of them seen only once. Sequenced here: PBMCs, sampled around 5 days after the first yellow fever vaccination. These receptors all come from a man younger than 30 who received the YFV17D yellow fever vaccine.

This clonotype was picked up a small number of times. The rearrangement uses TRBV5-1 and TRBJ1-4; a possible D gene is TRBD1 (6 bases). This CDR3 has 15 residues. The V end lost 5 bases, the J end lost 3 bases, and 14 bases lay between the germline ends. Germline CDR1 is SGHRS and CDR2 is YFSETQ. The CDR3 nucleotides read TGCGCCAGCAGGCGCACAGGGAGTTCTAATGAAAAACTGTTTTTT. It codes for CASRRTGSSNEKLFF. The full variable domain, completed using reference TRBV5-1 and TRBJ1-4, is KAGVTQTPRYLIKTRGQQVTLSCSPISGHRSVSWYQQTPGQGLQFLFEYFSETQRNKGNFPGRFSGRQFSNSRSEMNVSTLELGDSALYLCASRRTGSSNEKLFFGSGTQLSVL.

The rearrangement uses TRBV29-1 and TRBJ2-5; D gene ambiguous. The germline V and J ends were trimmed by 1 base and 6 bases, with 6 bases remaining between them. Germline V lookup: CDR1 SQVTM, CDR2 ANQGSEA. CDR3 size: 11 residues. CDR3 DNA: TGCAGCGTTGAAGCGATACAGACCCAGTACTTC. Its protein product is CSVEAIQTQYF. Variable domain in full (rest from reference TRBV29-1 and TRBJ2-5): SAVISQKPSRDICQRGTSLTIQCQVDSQVTMMFWYRQQPGQSLTLIATANQGSEATYESGFVIDKFPISRPNLTFSTLTVSNMSPEDSSIYLCSVEAIQTQYFGPGTRLLVL.

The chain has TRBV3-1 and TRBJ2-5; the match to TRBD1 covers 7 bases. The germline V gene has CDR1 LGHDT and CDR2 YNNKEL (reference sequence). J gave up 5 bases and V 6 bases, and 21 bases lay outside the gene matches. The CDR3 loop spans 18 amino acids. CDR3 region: CASSPGQANLEFAETQYF. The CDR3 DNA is TGTGCCAGCAGTCCCGGACAGGCTAACCTTGAATTTGCGGAGACCCAGTACTTC.

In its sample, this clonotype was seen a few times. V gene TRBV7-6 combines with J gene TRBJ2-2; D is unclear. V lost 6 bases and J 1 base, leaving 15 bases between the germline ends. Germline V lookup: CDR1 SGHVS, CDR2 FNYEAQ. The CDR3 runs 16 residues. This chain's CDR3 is CASSPIRPENTGELFF. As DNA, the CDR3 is TGTGCCAGCAGTCCCATTCGGCCAGAGAACACCGGGGAGCTGTTTTTT.

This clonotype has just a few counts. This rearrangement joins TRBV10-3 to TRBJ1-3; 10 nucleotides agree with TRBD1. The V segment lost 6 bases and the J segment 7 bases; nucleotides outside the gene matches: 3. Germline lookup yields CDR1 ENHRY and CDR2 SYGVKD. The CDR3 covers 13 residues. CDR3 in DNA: TGTGCCATCAGATCGGACAGGGGGAACACCATATATTTT. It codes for CAIRSDRGNTIYF.

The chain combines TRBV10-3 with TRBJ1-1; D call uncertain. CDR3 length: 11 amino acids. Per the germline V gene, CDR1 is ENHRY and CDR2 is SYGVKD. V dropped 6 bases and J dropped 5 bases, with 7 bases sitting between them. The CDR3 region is CAIRRQTEAFF. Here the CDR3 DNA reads TGTGCCATCAGGAGACAAACTGAAGCTTTCTTT.

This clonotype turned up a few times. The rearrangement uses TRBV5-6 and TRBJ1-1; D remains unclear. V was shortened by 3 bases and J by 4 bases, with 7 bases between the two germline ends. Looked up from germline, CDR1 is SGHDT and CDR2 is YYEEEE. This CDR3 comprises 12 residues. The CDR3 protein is CASSWEGTEAFF. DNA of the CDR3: TGTGCCAGCAGCTGGGAAGGCACTGAAGCTTTCTTT.

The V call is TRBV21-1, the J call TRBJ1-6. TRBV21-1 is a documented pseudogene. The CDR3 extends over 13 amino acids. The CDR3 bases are TGTGCCAGCAGCAAAGCAGGGTTTTCACCCCTCCACTTT. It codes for CASSKAGFSPLHF.

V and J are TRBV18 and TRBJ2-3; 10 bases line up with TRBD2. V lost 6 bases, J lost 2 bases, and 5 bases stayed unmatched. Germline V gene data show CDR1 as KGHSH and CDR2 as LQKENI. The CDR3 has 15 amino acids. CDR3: CASSRTSGLTDTQYF. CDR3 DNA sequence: TGTGCCAGCTCCCGGACTAGCGGACTCACAGATACGCAGTATTTT.

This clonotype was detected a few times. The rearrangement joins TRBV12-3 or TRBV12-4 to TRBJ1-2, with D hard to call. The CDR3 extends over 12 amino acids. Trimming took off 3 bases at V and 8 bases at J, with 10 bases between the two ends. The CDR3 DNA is TGTGCCAGCAGTTTTCTGGCGGGCGGCTACACCTTC. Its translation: CASSFLAGGYTF.

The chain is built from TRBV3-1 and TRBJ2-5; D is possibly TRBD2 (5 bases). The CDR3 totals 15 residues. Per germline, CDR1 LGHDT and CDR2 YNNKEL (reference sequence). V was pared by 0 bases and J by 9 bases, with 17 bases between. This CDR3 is CASSQDASRAGAQYF. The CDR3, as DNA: TGTGCCAGCAGCCAAGATGCTAGCAGAGCCGGGGCCCAGTACTTC.

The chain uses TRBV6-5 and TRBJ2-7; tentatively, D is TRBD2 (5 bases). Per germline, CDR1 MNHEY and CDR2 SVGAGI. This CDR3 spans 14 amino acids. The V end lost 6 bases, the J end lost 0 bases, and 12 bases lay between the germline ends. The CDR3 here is CASRPVGSSYEQYF. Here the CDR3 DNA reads TGTGCCAGCAGGCCGGTAGGGAGCTCCTACGAGCAGTACTTC.

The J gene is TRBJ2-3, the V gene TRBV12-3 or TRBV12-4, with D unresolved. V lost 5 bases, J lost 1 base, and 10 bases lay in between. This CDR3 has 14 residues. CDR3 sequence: CASSRSSGTDTQYF. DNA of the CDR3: TGTGCCAGCAGTAGAAGTAGTGGCACAGATACGCAGTATTTT.

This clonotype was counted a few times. The CDR3 DNA reads TGTGCCAGTAGGGCCAGGGCTTACGGGGAGCTGTTTTTT. It encodes CASRARAYGELFF. The chain is built from TRBV19 and TRBJ2-2; D is possibly TRBD1 (5 bases). The CDR3 sequence is 13 residues long. Germline loops: CDR1 LNHDA, CDR2 SQIVND (reference sequence). V lost 6 bases, J lost 7 bases, and 12 bases lay in between.

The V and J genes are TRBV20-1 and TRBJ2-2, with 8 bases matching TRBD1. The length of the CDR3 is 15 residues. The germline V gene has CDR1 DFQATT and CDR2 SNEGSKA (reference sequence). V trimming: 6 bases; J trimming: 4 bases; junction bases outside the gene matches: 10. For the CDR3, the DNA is TGCAGTGCCCCTAGGACAGGGCGGTCCACCGGGGAGCTGTTTTTT. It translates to CSAPRTGRSTGELFF.

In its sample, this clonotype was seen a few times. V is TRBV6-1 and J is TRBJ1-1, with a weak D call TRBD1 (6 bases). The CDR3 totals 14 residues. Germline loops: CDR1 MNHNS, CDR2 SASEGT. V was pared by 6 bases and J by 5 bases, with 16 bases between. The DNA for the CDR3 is TGTGCCAGCAGCTCCAGCCGGGGGCGAACTGAAGCTTTCTTT. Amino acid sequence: CASSSSRGRTEAFF.

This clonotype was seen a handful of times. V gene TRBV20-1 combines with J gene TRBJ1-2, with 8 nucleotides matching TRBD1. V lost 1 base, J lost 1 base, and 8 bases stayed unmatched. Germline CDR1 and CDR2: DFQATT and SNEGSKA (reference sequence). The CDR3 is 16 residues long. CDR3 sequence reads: CSARVIQGAINYGYTF. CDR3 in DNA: TGCAGTGCTAGAGTAATCCAGGGGGCGATTAACTATGGCTACACCTTC.

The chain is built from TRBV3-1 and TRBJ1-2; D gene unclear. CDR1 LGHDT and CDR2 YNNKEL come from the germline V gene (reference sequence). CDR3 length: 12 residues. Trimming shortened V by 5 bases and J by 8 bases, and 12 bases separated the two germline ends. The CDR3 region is CASSTATAGYTF. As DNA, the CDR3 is TGTGCCAGCAGCACGGCAACAGCGGGCTACACCTTC.

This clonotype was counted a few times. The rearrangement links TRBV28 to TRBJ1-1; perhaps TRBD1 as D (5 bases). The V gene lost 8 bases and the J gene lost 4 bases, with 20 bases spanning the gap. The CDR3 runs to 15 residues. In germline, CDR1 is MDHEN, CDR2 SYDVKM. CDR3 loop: CASRSHWGSVTEAFF. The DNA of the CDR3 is TGTGCCAGCCGTTCCCACTGGGGGAGTGTCACTGAAGCTTTCTTT.

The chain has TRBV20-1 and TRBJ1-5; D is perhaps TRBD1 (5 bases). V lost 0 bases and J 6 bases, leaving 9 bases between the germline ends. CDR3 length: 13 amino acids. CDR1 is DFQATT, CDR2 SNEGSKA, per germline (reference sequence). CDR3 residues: CSARELGPQPQHF. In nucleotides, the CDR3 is TGCAGTGCTAGAGAACTGGGACCTCAGCCCCAGCATTTT.

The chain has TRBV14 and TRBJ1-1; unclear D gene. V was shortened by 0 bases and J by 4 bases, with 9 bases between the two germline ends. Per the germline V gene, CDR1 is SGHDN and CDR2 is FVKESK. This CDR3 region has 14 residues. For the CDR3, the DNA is TGTGCCAGCAGCCAAGAACGTGGTTTCACTGAAGCTTTCTTT. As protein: CASSQERGFTEAFF.

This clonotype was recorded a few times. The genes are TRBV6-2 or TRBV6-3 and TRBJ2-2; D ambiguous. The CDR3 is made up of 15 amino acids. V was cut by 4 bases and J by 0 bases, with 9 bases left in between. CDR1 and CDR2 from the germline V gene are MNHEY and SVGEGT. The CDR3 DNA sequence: TGTGCCAGCAGTTCAGGCAAGCCGAACACCGGGGAGCTGTTTTTT. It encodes CASSSGKPNTGELFF.

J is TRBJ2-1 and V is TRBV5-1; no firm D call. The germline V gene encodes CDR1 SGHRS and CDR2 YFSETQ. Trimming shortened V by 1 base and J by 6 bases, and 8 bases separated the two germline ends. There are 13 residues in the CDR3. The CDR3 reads CASSLYSPNEQFF. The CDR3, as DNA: TGCGCCAGCAGCTTGTACAGTCCCAATGAGCAGTTCTTC.

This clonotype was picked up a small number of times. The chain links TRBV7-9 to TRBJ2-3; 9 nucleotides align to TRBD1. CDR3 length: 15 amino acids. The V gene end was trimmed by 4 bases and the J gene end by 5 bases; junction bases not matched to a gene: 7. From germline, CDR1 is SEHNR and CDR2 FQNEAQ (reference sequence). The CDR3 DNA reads TGTGCCAGCAGCTCTTCGGACAGGGGCAAAGATACGCAGTATTTT. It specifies CASSSSDRGKDTQYF.

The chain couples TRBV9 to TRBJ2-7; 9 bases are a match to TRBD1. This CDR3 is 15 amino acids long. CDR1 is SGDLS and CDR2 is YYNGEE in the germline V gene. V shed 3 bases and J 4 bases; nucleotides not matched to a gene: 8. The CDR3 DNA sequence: TGTGCCAGCAGCGCGCACCTGGGACAGGGTTACGAGCAGTACTTC. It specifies CASSAHLGQGYEQYF.

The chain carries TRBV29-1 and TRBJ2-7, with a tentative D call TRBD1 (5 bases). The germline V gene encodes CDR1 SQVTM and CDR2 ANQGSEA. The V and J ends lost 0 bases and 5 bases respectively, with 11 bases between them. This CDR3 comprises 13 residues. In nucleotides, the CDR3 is TGCAGCGTTGAAGATACCAGGGTTCACGAGCAGTACGTC. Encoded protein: CSVEDTRVHEQYV.

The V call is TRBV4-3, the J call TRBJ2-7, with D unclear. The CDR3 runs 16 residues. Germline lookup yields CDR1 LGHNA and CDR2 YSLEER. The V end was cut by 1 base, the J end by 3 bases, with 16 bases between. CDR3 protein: CASSQGFSLTNYEQYF. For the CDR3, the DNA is TGCGCCAGCAGCCAAGGATTCAGTCTCACCAACTACGAGCAGTACTTC.

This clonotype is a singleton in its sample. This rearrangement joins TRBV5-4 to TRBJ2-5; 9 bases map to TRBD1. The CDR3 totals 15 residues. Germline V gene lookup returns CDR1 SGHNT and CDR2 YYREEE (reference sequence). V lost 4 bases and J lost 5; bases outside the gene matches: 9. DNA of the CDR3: TGTGCCAGCAGCCCGGGACAGGGAGGGAGGGAGACCCAGTACTTC. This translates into CASSPGQGGRETQYF.

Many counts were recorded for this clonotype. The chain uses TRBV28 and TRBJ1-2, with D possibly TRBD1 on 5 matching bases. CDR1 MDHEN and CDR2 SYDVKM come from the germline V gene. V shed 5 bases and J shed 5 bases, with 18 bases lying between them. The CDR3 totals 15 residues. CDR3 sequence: CASSTPRDRDYGYTF. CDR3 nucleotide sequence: TGTGCCAGCAGTACCCCCCGGGACCGGGATTATGGCTACACCTTC.